Listed here are 20 T cell receptor beta chains from one sample, sequenced in a study of T cells after yellow fever vaccination. TCRdb used MiXCR to reprocess the 5' RACE reads, holding one entry per CDR3 protein. Among about 320,000 distinct CDR3 sequences listed, about 10% were seen once. The sample consisted of CD4+ T cells sorted from PBMCs, taken 45 days after the yellow fever booster vaccination. The source of these receptors is a man between 18 and 29 years old who received the YFV17D yellow fever vaccine.

This clonotype was counted between two and nine times. This sequence joins TRBV6-5 and TRBJ2-7, with a tentative D call TRBD1 (5 bases). CDR1 and CDR2 (germline): MNHEY, SVGAGI. Trimming stripped 8 bases from V and 3 bases from J, with 14 bases between. The CDR3 has 13 residues. The CDR3 DNA follows: TGTGCCAGCGGGGAAGGGGCTTACTACGAGCAGTACTTC. Translating it yields CASGEGAYYEQYF.

The rearrangement uses TRBV20-1 and TRBJ1-2, with D unclear. The germline V and J ends were trimmed by 5 bases and 5 bases, with 21 bases remaining between them. Germline V lookup: CDR1 DFQATT, CDR2 SNEGSKA (reference sequence). CDR3 length: 15 amino acids. Here the CDR3 reads CSALALGSPTYGYTF. DNA of the CDR3: TGCAGTGCTCTAGCCTTAGGAAGTCCTACTTATGGCTACACCTTC.

This clonotype was seen only a few times. The V and J genes are TRBV4-1 and TRBJ2-5; 12 bases are shared with TRBD2. J gave up 2 bases and V 2 bases, and 3 bases lay outside the gene matches. CDR1 and CDR2 from the germline V gene are MGHRA and YSYEKL. The CDR3 covers 16 residues. CDR3 bases: TGCGCCAGCAGCCAAAGACTAGCGGGGGATCAAGAGACCCAGTACTTC. Translated, it gives CASSQRLAGDQETQYF.

There are many counts of this clonotype. CDR3 loop: CASSLGTSSYSYNEQFF. The CDR3 DNA sequence: TGTGCCAGCAGTTTGGGGACTAGCAGCTACTCCTACAATGAGCAGTTCTTC. The V and J genes are TRBV12-3 or TRBV12-4 and TRBJ2-1, with 9 bases that match TRBD2. The CDR3 sequence is 17 residues long. V was pared by 3 bases and J by 0 bases, with 6 bases of the junction left unmatched.

The V gene is TRBV9, the J gene TRBJ1-2; D not certain. This CDR3 is 11 amino acids long. Germline lookup yields CDR1 SGDLS and CDR2 YYNGEE. The V end was cut by 7 bases, the J end by 8 bases, with 12 bases between. In DNA, the CDR3 is TGTGCCAGCGCCGCCCCCCGGGGCTACACCTTC. This gives the protein CASAAPRGYTF.

The J gene is TRBJ2-7, the V gene TRBV6-5; 9 bases are shared with TRBD1. Germline V gene lookup returns CDR1 MNHEY and CDR2 SVGAGI. This CDR3 has 15 residues. V lost 5 bases and J lost 2; bases outside the gene matches: 7. CDR3 loop: CASSDRTGAPYEQYF. The CDR3 DNA sequence: TGTGCCAGCAGTGATAGGACAGGGGCCCCCTACGAGCAGTACTTC.

The rearrangement joins TRBV7-2 to TRBJ1-2, with a weak D call TRBD1 (6 bases). Trimming removed 3 bases at V and 10 bases at J, with 15 bases between. The CDR3 length is 13 residues. CDR1 is SGHTA, CDR2 FQGNSA, per germline. CDR3 sequence: CASSFSQNRAYTF. The CDR3 region has the DNA TGTGCCAGCAGCTTTTCCCAAAACAGGGCCTACACCTTC.

The CDR3 DNA follows: TGCGCCAGCAGCTTGACAGGCGTTGGAACCGGGGAGCTGTTTTTT. Protein: CASSLTGVGTGELFF. This sequence joins TRBV5-1 and TRBJ2-2, with D perhaps TRBD1 (5 bases). Germline CDR1 reads SGHRS; CDR2 reads YFSETQ. Deletions cut 1 base from V and 5 bases from J, with 12 bases between. The CDR3 covers 15 residues.

This clonotype was found a few times. The gene calls are TRBV5-6 and TRBJ2-7; D gene ambiguous. The ends were cut back, 1 base at V and 7 bases at J, with 12 bases in the middle. This CDR3 region has 13 residues. CDR1 and CDR2 from the germline V gene are SGHDT and YYEEEE. The CDR3 spells CASSLPSRREQYF. The CDR3 nucleotides are TGTGCCAGCAGCTTGCCGTCACGGCGGGAGCAGTACTTC.

The chain uses TRBV11-2 and TRBJ2-7; D gene uncertain. The V end was cut by 5 bases, the J end by 7 bases, with 15 bases between. Germline assignment: CDR1 SGHAT and CDR2 FQNNGV. CDR3 length equals 13 residues. The CDR3 sequence: CASSTNPTGEQYF. The DNA of the CDR3 is TGTGCCAGCAGCACCAATCCGACTGGGGAGCAGTACTTC.

About this clonotype: One end of the junction is discordant with germline, which a read error may explain. The chain has TRBV5-1 and TRBJ2-3; 13 positions agree with TRBD2. The CDR3 loop spans 15 amino acids. Per germline, CDR1 SGHRS and CDR2 YFSETQ. CDR3 sequence reads: CASSGGLAGSDTQCF. CDR3 coding DNA: TGCGCCAGCAGCGGGGGACTAGCGGGATCAGATACGCAGTGTTTT. The whole variable domain, remainder taken from reference TRBV5-1 and TRBJ2-3, is KAGVTQTPRYLIKTRGQQVTLSCSPISGHRSVSWYQQTPGQGLQFLFEYFSETQRNKGNFPGRFSGRQFSNSRSEMNVSTLELGDSALYLCASSGGLAGSDTQCFGPGTRLTVL.

This clonotype was counted between two and nine times. This chain links TRBV6-2 or TRBV6-3 with TRBJ2-7; D is perhaps TRBD1 (6 bases). This CDR3 spans 12 amino acids. Germline V CDR1 and CDR2: MNHEY, SVGEGT. With 6 bases removed from V and 4 bases from J, the gap between germline ends came to 10 bases. CDR3 bases: TGTGCCAGCAGGCTACAGGGTTACGAGCAGTACGTC. This translates into CASRLQGYEQYV.

The rearrangement uses TRBV9 and TRBJ2-7; 9 bases map to TRBD1. Unmatched junction bases numbered 11, after V lost 5 bases and J lost 5 bases. CDR3 length: 15 amino acids. CDR1 and CDR2 (germline): SGDLS, YYNGEE. The CDR3, as DNA: TGTGCCAGCAGTCTCCGGGACAGGGAAGACCACGAGCAGTACTTC. Translation: CASSLRDREDHEQYF.

The gene calls are TRBV6-5 and TRBJ2-1, with D possibly TRBD1 on 5 matching bases. CDR3 length: 11 amino acids. V was trimmed by 2 bases and J by 14 bases, leaving 10 bases between them. Germline lookup yields CDR1 MNHEY and CDR2 SVGAGI. The CDR3 DNA reads as TGTGCCAGCAGTTACCAGACAGTGGAGTTCTTC. Translating it yields CASSYQTVEFF.

This sequence joins TRBV6-5 and TRBJ2-7, with a possible D match to TRBD1 (7 bases). Trimming removed 6 bases at V and 2 bases at J, with 17 bases between. The V gene's germline CDR1 is MNHEY and CDR2 SVGAGI. The CDR3 is made up of 15 amino acids. Here the CDR3 reads CASRSTAGQPYEQYV. CDR3 nucleotide sequence: TGTGCCAGCAGATCAACCGCGGGACAGCCCTACGAGCAGTACGTC.

This clonotype has ten or more counts. This rearrangement joins TRBV7-2 to TRBJ2-5, with a possible D match to TRBD1 (5 bases). The CDR3 covers 13 residues. The germline V gene encodes CDR1 SGHTA and CDR2 FQGNSA. Trimming cost V 5 bases and J 4 bases, with 11 bases left between them. CDR3 DNA sequence: TGTGCCAGCAGCCCCCAGGGCGGAGAGACCCAGTACTTC. As protein: CASSPQGGETQYF. The variable domain in full, completed from reference TRBV7-2 and TRBJ2-5, reads GAGVSQSPSNKVTEKGKDVELRCDPISGHTALYWYRQSLGQGLEFLIYFQGNSAPDKSGLPSDRFSAERTGGSVSTLTIQRTQQEDSAVYLCASSPQGGETQYFGPGTRLLVL.

The table lists this clonotype with a few counts. The rearrangement uses TRBV7-3 and TRBJ2-2, with TRBD2 as a possible D gene (6 bases). This CDR3 is 16 amino acids long. Germline CDR1 reads SGHTA; CDR2 reads FQGTGA. The V gene lost 6 bases and the J gene lost 1 base, with 15 bases spanning the gap. The CDR3 nucleotides are TGTGCCAGCAGTCCGTACTCGGGACTGAACACCGGGGAGCTGTTTTTT. It specifies CASSPYSGLNTGELFF.

This chain connects TRBV5-1 to TRBJ2-5, with a tentative D call TRBD1 (7 bases). Germline CDR1 reads SGHRS; CDR2 reads YFSETQ. V was cut by 4 bases and J by 3 bases, with 13 bases left in between. The CDR3 length is 14 residues. The CDR3 nucleotides are TGCGCCAGCAGCGCGGGACAGCCAGAAGAGACCCAGTACTTC. Protein: CASSAGQPEETQYF.

In its sample, this clonotype was seen a few times. The V and J genes are TRBV5-1 and TRBJ2-2; 7 nucleotides align to TRBD1. Trimming took 2 bases from V and 4 from J; bases not matched to a gene: 5. This CDR3 has 15 amino acids. Germline V lookup: CDR1 SGHRS, CDR2 YFSETQ. This CDR3 reads CASSFQGDPTGELFF. As DNA, the CDR3 is TGCGCCAGCAGCTTCCAGGGGGATCCCACCGGGGAGCTGTTTTTT. Full variable domain (remainder filled in from reference TRBV5-1 and TRBJ2-2): KAGVTQTPRYLIKTRGQQVTLSCSPISGHRSVSWYQQTPGQGLQFLFEYFSETQRNKGNFPGRFSGRQFSNSRSEMNVSTLELGDSALYLCASSFQGDPTGELFFGEGSRLTVL.

The table lists this clonotype with a count of one. The chain joins TRBV10-1 to TRBJ2-1; D unresolved. CDR1 WNHNN and CDR2 SYGVQD come from the germline V gene (reference sequence). This CDR3 is built from 13 residues. Trimming took 7 bases from V and 8 from J, leaving 15 bases between them. The CDR3 region is CASKRSRGHEQFF. The CDR3 DNA follows: TGCGCCAGCAAACGCAGCCGAGGCCATGAGCAGTTCTTC.